These 7 T cell receptor beta chains were sequenced from one sample in a study of early T cells in non-severe SARS-CoV-2 infection. MiXCR, applied by TCRdb to the 5' RACE reads, yields one record per CDR3 protein. The data show 100,000 to 120,000 distinct CDR3 sequences, approximately 12% seen once. Here the sequenced sample was whole blood, taken at baseline. The receptors were sampled from an adult who was a healthcare worker with PCR-confirmed SARS-CoV-2 infection or an uninfected control (not recorded which).

The V gene is TRBV30, the J gene TRBJ2-1; D remains unclear. Trimming took off 5 bases at V and 4 bases at J, with 12 bases between the two ends. CDR3 length: 13 amino acids. The V gene's germline CDR1 is GTSNPN and CDR2 SVGIG (reference sequence). This chain's CDR3 is CAWRSFGYNEQFF. For the CDR3, the DNA is TGTGCCTGGCGGTCCTTCGGGTACAATGAGCAGTTCTTC.

CDR3 DNA: TGCAGTGCTAGCCCTAGCGGGGGGTTCCCTGAGACCCAGTACTTC. Translating gives CSASPSGGFPETQYF. The rearrangement joins TRBV20-1 to TRBJ2-5; 11 nucleotides agree with TRBD2. Germline V lookup: CDR1 DFQATT, CDR2 SNEGSKA (reference sequence). V was pared by 3 bases and J by 5 bases, with 8 bases of the junction left unmatched. The CDR3 covers 15 residues.

In its sample, this clonotype was seen a few times. The DNA of the CDR3 is TGTGCCAGCAGTCTTAACAGGGACTTGAACACTGAAGCTTTCTTT. It codes for CASSLNRDLNTEAFF. This sequence joins TRBV6-5 and TRBJ1-1, with a possible D match to TRBD1 (6 bases). Germline CDR1 and CDR2: MNHEY and SVGAGI. The CDR3 contains 15 residues. Trimming shortened V by 5 bases and J by 0 bases, and 13 bases separated the two germline ends.

The chain has TRBV29-1 and TRBJ1-1; D is unresolved. V lost 4 bases and J lost 5, with 14 bases in between. The CDR3 length is 13 residues. CDR1 SQVTM and CDR2 ANQGSEA come from the germline V gene. This chain's CDR3 is CSVALRLETEAFF. CDR3 bases: TGCAGCGTTGCCCTCCGCCTAGAGACTGAAGCTTTCTTT. Full variable domain (rest looked up from reference TRBV29-1 and TRBJ1-1): SAVISQKPSRDICQRGTSLTIQCQVDSQVTMMFWYRQQPGQSLTLIATANQGSEATYESGFVIDKFPISRPNLTFSTLTVSNMSPEDSSIYLCSVALRLETEAFFGQGTRLTVV.

A few counts support this clonotype. This chain joins TRBV7-9 and TRBJ2-7; 8 bases line up with TRBD1. Unmatched junction bases numbered 6, after V lost 5 bases and J lost 3 bases. CDR1 is SEHNR and CDR2 is FQNEAQ in the germline V gene (reference sequence). The length of the CDR3 is 14 residues. CDR3 sequence (DNA): TGTGCCAGCAGCCCGGACAGGGTAGACTACGAGCAGTACTTC. Residues: CASSPDRVDYEQYF.

This clonotype was seen a handful of times. This sequence joins TRBV4-2 and TRBJ2-1; no reliable D call. Trimming left V 8 bases short and J 2 bases short, with 16 bases between. CDR3 length: 15 residues. CDR1 LGHNA and CDR2 YNFKEQ come from the germline V gene. CDR3 in amino acids: CASPLPTPTYNEQFF. CDR3 DNA sequence: TGTGCCAGCCCACTCCCTACCCCGACCTACAATGAGCAGTTCTTC.

This clonotype was recorded many times. This rearrangement joins TRBV7-9 to TRBJ1-2; TRBD1 is a possible D gene (6 bases). The CDR3 is 13 residues long. The germline V gene has CDR1 SEHNR and CDR2 FQNEAQ (reference sequence). Trimming took off 5 bases at V and 4 bases at J, with 11 bases between the two ends. The CDR3 loop is CASSPSTGYGYTF. The CDR3 region has the DNA TGTGCCAGCAGCCCATCGACAGGCTATGGCTACACCTTC.